This T cell receptor (beta chain) is from a study of T cells in Graves' hyperthyroidism and ophthalmopathy. About the study: Any treatment followed the collection of peripheral blood at initial diagnosis.

This clonotype was recorded many times. Antigen specificity is unknown. The CDR3 is 15 residues long. Trimming took 1 base from V and 6 from J, leaving 15 bases between them. The germline V gene has CDR1 SEHNR and CDR2 FQNEAQ (reference sequence). Amplified TCR beta CDR3 regions came from RNA transcripts. Primed by the HTBI set, a first-round RT-PCR was run on the TCR CDR3. MiXCR, applied by TCRdb to the multiplex PCR reads, yields one record per CDR3 protein. This table holds fewer than 850,000 distinct CDR3 sequences, 15% to 20% found once. Patients aged 18 to 65 had newly diagnosed hyperthyroidism that had lasted under 2 months. Study-level findings and limits: A 13 V-J signature model discriminated ophthalmopathy versus stable hyperthyroidism. Blood shared most expanded thyroid clonotypes above 0.001.

The origin of this receptor is a man aged 50-60 years with Graves' hyperthyroidism. Specimen: blood. This chain links TRBV7-9 with TRBJ1-1; D might be TRBD1 (6 bases). CDR3 amino acids: CASSLGPWGGPEAFF. The CDR3 coding sequence is TGTGCCAGCAGCTTAGGCCCATGGGGGGGCCCTGAAGCTTTCTTT.